A selection of T cell receptor beta chains follows, all from one sample in a study of T cells after yellow fever vaccination. From the 5' RACE reads, TCRdb called clonotypes with MiXCR, one entry per CDR3 protein. This table holds 100,000 to 150,000 distinct CDR3 sequences, 8% to 10% found once. The specimen comprised CD8+ T cells sorted from PBMCs, sampled on the day of the yellow fever booster vaccination. Receptors were obtained from a man aged 18 to 35 who received the YFV17D yellow fever vaccine. CDR3s leave out the opening cysteine and the closing phenylalanine or tryptophan. The order of the fields is V gene, CDR3 protein.

>TRBV7-6
ASSPPLYTDTQY
>TRBV20-1
SARQVGRTEAF
>TRBV7-9
ASSFGSLKETQY
>TRBV7-9
ASSLLDYGYT
>TRBV6-5
ASSYGAEAF
>TRBV7-3
ASSLSGGPTDTQY
>TRBV9
ASSARGATTNEKLF
>TRBV5-1
ASSLGDTLYGFSPLH
>TRBV3-1
ASSQVTGGGGGYT
>TRBV5-1
ASSPGVYTGELF
>TRBV5-1
ASSLETGTYEQY
>TRBV7-9
ALRDTGELF
>TRBV5-5
ASTSGFAPSSYEQY
>TRBV10-2
ASSETGQTDTQY